The 4 T cell receptor beta chains given below trace back to one sample, sequenced in a study of blood T cells in healthy people across ages. With a J-beta primer mix and a sample-barcoded 5' primer, a second PCR ran roughly 6 to 12 cycles. Each CDR3 protein is one row after TCRdb ran MiXCR on the 5' RACE reads. Among around 1,600,000 distinct CDR3 sequences listed, less than 45% were seen once. The sequenced sample consisted of blood. The receptors derive from a woman aged 18-35 years in good health.

This clonotype was observed a single time. This chain uses TRBV11-2 with TRBJ2-1, with 14 nucleotides matching TRBD2. CDR3 length: 22 amino acids. V was pared by 6 bases and J by 4 bases, with 23 bases of the junction left unmatched. CDR1 and CDR2 (germline): SGHAT, FQNNGV. The chain's CDR3 is CASSQGQATSRTSGRYYNEQFF. Written as DNA, the CDR3 is TGTGCCAGCAGTCAAGGACAGGCTACTTCTAGGACTAGCGGGAGGTATTACAATGAGCAGTTCTTC.

J is TRBJ1-1 and V is TRBV10-3; 7 bases line up with TRBD1. Unmatched junction bases numbered 5, after V lost 6 bases and J lost 1 base. This CDR3 has 14 residues. Germline V lookup: CDR1 ENHRY, CDR2 SYGVKD. CDR3 sequence reads: CAISGTGENTEAFF. The CDR3, as DNA: TGTGCCATCAGCGGAACAGGGGAGAACACTGAAGCTTTCTTT.

This clonotype was detected a few times. The chain carries TRBV12-3 or TRBV12-4 and TRBJ2-1; 9 positions match TRBD1. The CDR3 totals 17 residues. V was pared by 6 bases and J by 0 bases, with 9 bases of the junction left unmatched. The CDR3 region is CASSGQGMISSYNEQFF. The CDR3 region has the DNA TGTGCCAGCAGCGGACAGGGGATGATAAGCTCCTACAATGAGCAGTTCTTC.

The rearrangement uses TRBV20-1 and TRBJ1-6; TRBD1 matches 8 bases. This CDR3 comprises 14 residues. The ends lost 5 bases at V and 9 bases at J; junction bases unmatched: 9. Germline CDR1 DFQATT, CDR2 SNEGSKA (reference sequence). The CDR3 region has the DNA TGCAGTGCTTCTGGGACAGGTCGGAGTTCACCCCTCCACTTT. This sequence encodes CSASGTGRSSPLHF.